These 21 T cell receptor beta chains share one sample of origin, sequenced in a study of cytomegalovirus exposure and HLA in healthy donors. PCR used 60 Vbeta primers and 13 Jbeta primers. The table came from immunoSEQ multiplex PCR; TCRdb's copy has only in-frame clones and leaves some out. The sample shows fewer than 100,000 clones, around 84% of them seen only once. Sequences were obtained from PBMCs. These receptors were obtained from a woman in her 40s in good health and CMV-seropositive.

To note about this clone: Other DNA sequences from this sample encode an identical CDR3 as well. CDR3 nucleotides: TGTGCCAGCAGCTTGGGGACAGACTATGGCTACACCTTC. Protein product: CASSLGTDYGYTF. The gene calls are TRBV5-5 and TRBJ1-2, with D perhaps matching TRBD1 (6 bases). The CDR3 is 13 residues long. The V and J ends lost 0 bases and 3 bases respectively, with 6 bases between them. The V gene's germline CDR1 is SGHKS and CDR2 YYEKEE (reference sequence).

This clone was counted a single time. J is TRBJ2-7 and V is TRBV7-9, with 8 bases fitting TRBD1. The V and J ends lost 7 bases and 6 bases, in that order; junction bases with no gene match: 11. The CDR3 runs 14 residues. CDR1 is SEHNR and CDR2 is FQNEAQ in the germline V gene (reference sequence). In DNA form, the CDR3 reads TGTGCCAGCAAAGGGCAAGGACAGGGAGGCGAGCAGTACTTC. As protein: CASKGQGQGGEQYF.

The chain couples TRBV9 to TRBJ2-7; tentatively, D is TRBD2 (5 bases). The germline CDR1 and CDR2 sequences are SGDLS and YYNGEE. The CDR3 consists of 13 residues. The ends were cut back, 0 bases at V and 3 bases at J, with 7 bases in the middle. Here the CDR3 reads CASSVAGNYEQYF. As DNA, the CDR3 is TGTGCCAGCAGCGTAGCGGGGAACTACGAGCAGTACTTC.

The chain uses TRBV5-1 and TRBJ2-5; 14 nucleotides match TRBD2. V trimming: 4 bases; J trimming: 5 bases; junction bases outside the gene matches: 7. This CDR3 comprises 16 residues. The germline V gene has CDR1 SGHRS and CDR2 YFSETQ. DNA for the CDR3: TGCGCCAGCAGCAGGGGGACTAGCGGGAGTGAGGAGACCCAGTACTTC. Translating it yields CASSRGTSGSEETQYF.

CDR3 in amino acids: CASSEHRRGLGYTF. The CDR3 DNA sequence: TGTGCCAGCAGTGAACACAGGCGGGGACTTGGCTACACCTTC. This rearrangement joins TRBV6-1 to TRBJ1-2; maybe TRBD1 (5 bases). Germline V gene data show CDR1 as MNHNS and CDR2 as SASEGT. With 2 bases removed from V and 7 bases from J, the gap between germline ends came to 14 bases. This CDR3 has 14 amino acids.

The chain carries TRBV9 and TRBJ2-7; 8 positions agree with TRBD1. The germline V gene encodes CDR1 SGDLS and CDR2 YYNGEE. With 4 bases clipped from V and 0 bases from J, the junction kept 15 bases outside the gene matches. The CDR3 contains 18 residues. CDR3 sequence: CASSPGTGPPISSYEQYF. The CDR3 DNA follows: TGTGCCAGCAGCCCCGGGACAGGCCCACCTATTAGCTCCTACGAGCAGTACTTC.

This clone was counted a single time. The germline gene is not matched at one end of the junction; a read error may be the cause. The chain joins TRBV7-9 to TRBJ2-3; TRBD1 matches at 8 bases. Germline V lookup: CDR1 SEHNR, CDR2 FQNEAQ (reference sequence). The CDR3 contains 19 residues. As DNA, the CDR3 is TGTTCCAGCAGCCCGACAGGGGCGGGTACAATTTCTAGCACAGATACGCAGTATTTT. This codes for CSSSPTGAGTISSTDTQYF. Full variable domain (remainder filled in from reference TRBV7-9 and TRBJ2-3): DTGVSQNPRHKITKRGQNVTFRCDPISEHNRLYWYRQTLGQGPEFLTYFQNEAQLEKSRLLSDRFSAERPKGSFSTLEIQRTEQGDSAMYLCSSSPTGAGTISSTDTQYFGPGTRLTVL.

The V and J genes are TRBV4-1 and TRBJ2-1; the match to TRBD2 covers 10 bases. J was trimmed by 3 bases and V by 3 bases; bases with no gene match: 8. CDR1 is MGHRA and CDR2 is YSYEKL in the germline V gene. The CDR3 covers 17 residues. The CDR3: CASSHQRLAGDYNEQFF. The CDR3, as DNA: TGCGCCAGCAGCCACCAACGTCTAGCGGGAGACTACAATGAGCAGTTCTTC.

This sequence joins TRBV6-1 and TRBJ2-7, with D unresolved. Trimming took off 3 bases at V and 0 bases at J, with 9 bases between the two ends. This CDR3 has 14 residues. Germline V gene sequence: CDR1 MNHNS, CDR2 SASEGT. DNA of the CDR3: TGTGCCAGCAGTGAGGCGGAAAGCTCCTACGAGCAGTACTTC. Protein product: CASSEAESSYEQYF.

The CDR3 loop is CASSRRDNEQFF. The CDR3 DNA sequence: TGTGCCAGCAGCAGACGGGACAATGAGCAGTTCTTC. The gene calls are TRBV9 and TRBJ2-1; no reliable D call. The V gene's germline CDR1 is SGDLS and CDR2 YYNGEE. Trimming stripped 4 bases from V and 5 bases from J, with 7 bases between. The CDR3 covers 12 residues.

This chain connects TRBV6-6 to TRBJ1-2; D is ambiguous. Trimming took 6 bases from V and 3 from J, leaving 8 bases between them. Germline V gives CDR1 MNHNY, CDR2 SVGAGI (reference sequence). The CDR3 is made up of 12 amino acids. CDR3: CASRSSHYGYTF. CDR3 in DNA: TGTGCCAGCAGGTCCTCTCACTATGGCTACACCTTC.

J is TRBJ2-3 and V is TRBV10-1, with D possibly matching TRBD2 (6 bases). The CDR3 is 13 residues long. From germline, CDR1 is WNHNN and CDR2 SYGVQD (reference sequence). The V and J ends lost 10 bases and 3 bases respectively, with 14 bases between them. CDR3 amino acids: CATKPEGTDTQYF. The CDR3 bases are TGCGCCACCAAACCGGAGGGTACAGATACGCAGTATTTT.

V and J are TRBV19 and TRBJ1-2; 9 nucleotides align to TRBD1. The V segment lost 5 bases and the J segment 8 bases; nucleotides outside the gene matches: 9. Per the germline V gene, CDR1 is LNHDA and CDR2 is SQIVND (reference sequence). This CDR3 contains 14 residues. Here the CDR3 reads CASSSGTGIGGYTF. CDR3 sequence (DNA): TGTGCCAGTAGTTCCGGGACAGGGATAGGGGGCTACACCTTC.

This clone was recorded only once. J is TRBJ2-3 and V is TRBV6-5, with 8 nucleotides matching TRBD2. The CDR3 covers 15 residues. With V trimmed by 7 bases and J by 7 bases, 13 bases remained unmatched. Germline-derived CDR1 and CDR2 are MNHEY and SVGAGI. The CDR3 loop reads CASTNPGLEYHTQYF. In nucleotides, the CDR3 is TGTGCCAGCACCAACCCGGGACTAGAGTACCATACGCAGTATTTT.

The rearrangement uses TRBV6-1 and TRBJ2-2; no reliable D call. Trimming took 11 bases from V and 0 from J, leaving 13 bases between them. The CDR3 spans 14 residues. Germline V gene sequence: CDR1 MNHNS, CDR2 SASEGT. CDR3 nucleotide sequence: TGTGCCGGATCGAAGGAGACGAACACCGGGGAGCTGTTTTTT. Protein sequence: CAGSKETNTGELFF.

This chain joins TRBV18 and TRBJ2-2; a weak D match, TRBD1 (7 bases). The CDR3 has 15 residues. Germline CDR1 KGHSH, CDR2 LQKENI. Trimming took 6 bases from V and 1 from J, leaving 12 bases between them. CDR3 sequence reads: CASSEGALNTGELFF. In DNA, the CDR3 is TGTGCCAGCTCGGAGGGGGCCCTGAACACCGGGGAGCTGTTTTTT.

This chain uses TRBV5-4 with TRBJ2-1, with 10 bases lining up with TRBD2. The CDR3 totals 18 residues. The V gene's germline CDR1 is SGHNT and CDR2 YYREEE (reference sequence). The trim removed 2 bases at V and 6 bases at J, leaving 14 bases unmatched. In nucleotides, the CDR3 is TGTGCCAGCAGCTTACCAACAGGACTAGCGGAGGGGGGCAATGAGCAGTTCTTC. It specifies CASSLPTGLAEGGNEQFF.

The chain has TRBV29-1 and TRBJ1-4; D gene uncertain. V lost 4 bases, J lost 0 bases, and 12 bases lay in between. The CDR3 spans 15 residues. Germline loops: CDR1 SQVTM, CDR2 ANQGSEA. Here the CDR3 reads CSVGGEDATNEKLFF. Written as DNA, the CDR3 is TGCAGCGTTGGGGGAGAAGATGCAACTAATGAAAAACTGTTTTTT.

This clone was recorded once. The chain employs TRBV11-2 and TRBJ2-3; a possible D gene is TRBD1 (5 bases). The CDR3 runs 16 residues. CDR1 and CDR2 (germline): SGHAT, FQNNGV. The V end lost 1 base, the J end lost 2 bases, and 13 bases lay between the germline ends. In nucleotides, the CDR3 is TGTGCCAGCAGCTTAGCGGTGAAGGGGATCACAGATACGCAGTATTTT. Translation gives CASSLAVKGITDTQYF.

The chain recombines TRBV19 with TRBJ1-1; TRBD1 matches 7 bases. CDR3 length: 15 amino acids. The V gene's germline CDR1 is LNHDA and CDR2 SQIVND (reference sequence). Trimming removed 5 bases from V and 2 bases from J; junction bases left unmatched: 8. The chain's CDR3 is CASSPSGQINTEAFF. In DNA, the CDR3 is TGTGCCAGTAGTCCGTCGGGACAGATAAACACTGAAGCTTTCTTT.

J is TRBJ2-1 and V is TRBV4-1; 9 nucleotides match TRBD2. CDR3 length equals 16 residues. Trimming removed 3 bases from V and 6 bases from J; junction bases left unmatched: 9. The germline V gene encodes CDR1 MGHRA and CDR2 YSYEKL. The CDR3 DNA follows: TGCGCCAGCAGCCAGGTAGGCGGGAGGGCCTTCAATGAGCAGTTCTTC. Amino acids: CASSQVGGRAFNEQFF.